This paragraph covers one TCR beta chain sequence. Assay used: immunoSEQ multiplex PCR; TCRdb lists only in-frame clones, some missing. The table has fewer than 40,000 clones, roughly 97% seen once. The V end lost 0 bases, the J end lost 4 bases, and 10 bases lay between the germline ends. The CDR3 is 15 amino acids. CDR1 is SGHTA, CDR2 FQGNSA, per germline. The sample is drawn from a study of T cells in tuberculosis. Study as a whole: CD1B tetramers identified T cells specific for mycobacterial lipid GMM.

This clonotype was sampled from a donor aged 10-29 years with latent tuberculosis or without tuberculosis infection. The chain employs TRBV7-2 and TRBJ2-1, with D tentatively TRBD1 (5 bases). Material: PBMCs. The CDR3 DNA is TGTGCCAGCAGCTTAGCGAGGCAGGGTTACAATGAGCAGTTCTTC. This encodes CASSLARQGYNEQFF. The variable domain in full, with the rest retrieved from reference TRBV7-2 and TRBJ2-1, is GAGVSQSPSNKVTEKGKDVELRCDPISGHTALYWYRQSLGQGLEFLIYFQGNSAPDKSGLPSDRFSAERTGGSVSTLTIQRTQQEDSAVYLCASSLARQGYNEQFFGPGTRLTVL.